This entry concerns a single TCR beta chain. Antigen specificity is unknown. At one boundary the junction diverges from the germline segment, which might be a read error. Some clones are missing from TCRdb's copy, which holds only in-frame ones; the method was immunoSEQ multiplex PCR. Of about 56,000 clones in the sample, 86% were seen once. This sample was taken from a study of T cells in localized non-small cell lung cancer. Study-wide findings and caveats: Paired adjacent lung recovered a median roughly 60 of the top 100 tumor clones. Maximal T cell clonality occurred in uninvolved adjacent lung, with tumor ranking below it.

The CDR3 consists of 11 residues. Germline V CDR1 and CDR2: DFQATT, SNEGSKA (reference sequence). V and J are TRBV20-1 and TRBJ2-1; D unclear. The receptor was isolated from a woman aged 40-69 years with stage I lung adenocarcinoma. The sequencing used peripheral blood, collected before any cancer treatment. The CDR3 loop is CSPRSSNEQFF. The CDR3 DNA reads as TGCAGCCCCAGATCCTCCAATGAGCAGTTCTTC.